The T cell receptor beta chain under discussion was sequenced for a study of CD8+ T cells in alopecia areata. Reverse transcribed after extraction, RNA yielded cDNA as the sequencing template. Produced via immunoSEQ multiplex PCR; TCRdb's table is partial and in-frame only. This sample has approximately 210,000 clones, with roughly 60% found just once. The CDR3 is 13 amino acids. V shed 4 bases and J 6 bases; nucleotides not matched to a gene: 5. From germline, CDR1 is GTSNPN and CDR2 SVGIG (reference sequence). The treatment was: oral pan-JAK inhibitor, 5-10 mg twice daily. This clone has just one count.

The chain has TRBV30 and TRBJ1-2, with 10 bases aligning to TRBD1. The receptor was isolated from a human donor with alopecia areata. Material: CD4+ T cells sorted from blood, obtained at week 24, from a patient treated with tofacitinib. The CDR3 loop is CAWKIGQGDGYTF. The CDR3 bases are TGTGCCTGGAAGATCGGACAGGGGGATGGCTACACCTTC.